This TCR beta chain was captured in a study of blood T cell repertoires in COVID-19. Study as a whole: The United States, Italy and Spain provided the acute and convalescent COVID-19 samples. Sample material is recorded as cDNA or gDNA derived from T cells, B-cell-depleted T cells, or PBMCs.

In the original processing: Nucleated cell number was recorded as an estimate derived from reference gene primer amplification. Produced via immunoSEQ multiplex PCR; TCRdb's table is partial and in-frame only. That table supplies the V and J calls and clone size; D and trimming were determined from the DNA. The sample consists of about 74,000 clones, around 80% of them appearing once. The CDR3 extends over 17 amino acids. V lost 6 bases, J lost 0 bases, and 15 bases lay in between. CDR1 is MDHEN and CDR2 is SYDVKM in the germline V gene. The sequencing input was peripheral blood. The rearrangement uses TRBV28 and TRBJ2-6; a possible D gene is TRBD1 (5 bases). The sequence was obtained from a human donor in a cohort sampled during active COVID-19. DNA for the CDR3: TGTGCCAGCAGCCACTCGACAGAACTCTCTGGGGCCAACGTCCTGACTTTC. It yields the protein CASSHSTELSGANVLTF.